The clone carrying this TCR beta chain was counted once. The data are from a study of blood T cell repertoires in COVID-19. For the study at large: The samples span acute and convalescent COVID-19 from the United States, Italy and Spain.

TCRdb's copy holds only in-frame clones and misses some; the assay was immunoSEQ multiplex PCR. The sample gives 200,000 or so clones, around 84% of which show up once; 15% to 20% is in the top ten. This CDR3 comprises 17 residues. V was pared by 5 bases and J by 5 bases, with 21 bases between. The V gene's germline CDR1 is SGHTA and CDR2 FQGTGA. The chain recombines TRBV7-3 with TRBJ2-2; D is possibly TRBD1 (5 bases). The material sequenced was peripheral blood. The receptor was isolated from a human donor in a cohort sampled during active COVID-19. The CDR3 bases are TGTGCCAGCAGCCGCAGGGTGGCTCCCCTGGGAACCGGGGAGCTGTTTTTT. It yields the protein CASSRRVAPLGTGELFF.